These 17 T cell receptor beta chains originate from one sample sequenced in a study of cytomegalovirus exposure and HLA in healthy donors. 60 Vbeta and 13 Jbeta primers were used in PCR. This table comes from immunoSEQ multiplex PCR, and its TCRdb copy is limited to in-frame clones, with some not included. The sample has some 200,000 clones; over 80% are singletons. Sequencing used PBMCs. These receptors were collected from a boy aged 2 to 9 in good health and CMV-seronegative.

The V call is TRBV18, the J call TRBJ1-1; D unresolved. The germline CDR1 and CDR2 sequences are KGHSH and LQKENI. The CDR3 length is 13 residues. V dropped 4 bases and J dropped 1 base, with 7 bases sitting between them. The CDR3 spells CASSLTENTEAFF. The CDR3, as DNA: TGTGCCAGCTCACTGACTGAGAACACTGAAGCTTTCTTT.

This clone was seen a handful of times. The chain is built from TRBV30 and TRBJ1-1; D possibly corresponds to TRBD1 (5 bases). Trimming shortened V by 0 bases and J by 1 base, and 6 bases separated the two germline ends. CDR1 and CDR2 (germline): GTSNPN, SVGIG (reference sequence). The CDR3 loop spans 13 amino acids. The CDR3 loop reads CAWSVGGNTEAFF. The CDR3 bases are TGTGCCTGGAGTGTCGGGGGGAACACTGAAGCTTTCTTT.

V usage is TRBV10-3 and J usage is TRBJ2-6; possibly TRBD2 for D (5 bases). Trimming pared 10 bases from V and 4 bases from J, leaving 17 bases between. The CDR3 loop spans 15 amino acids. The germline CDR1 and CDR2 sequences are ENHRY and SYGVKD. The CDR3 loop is CASRHKAGGANVLTF. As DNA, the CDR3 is TGTGCCAGCCGGCATAAGGCGGGCGGGGCCAACGTCCTGACTTTC.

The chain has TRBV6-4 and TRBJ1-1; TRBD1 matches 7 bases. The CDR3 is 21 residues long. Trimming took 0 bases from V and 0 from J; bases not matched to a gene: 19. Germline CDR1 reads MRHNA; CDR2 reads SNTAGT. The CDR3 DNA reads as TGTGCCAGCAGTGACTCGCCCGGGACAGCTTTATCAGTTTACGTGAACACTGAAGCTTTCTTT. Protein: CASSDSPGTALSVYVNTEAFF.

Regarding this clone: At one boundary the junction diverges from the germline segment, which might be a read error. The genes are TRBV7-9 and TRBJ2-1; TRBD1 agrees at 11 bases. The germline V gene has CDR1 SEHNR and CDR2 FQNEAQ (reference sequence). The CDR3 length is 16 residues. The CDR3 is CSSSFAGTGGFYEQFF. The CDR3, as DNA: TGTTCCAGCAGCTTTGCCGGGACAGGGGGATTTTATGAGCAGTTCTTC. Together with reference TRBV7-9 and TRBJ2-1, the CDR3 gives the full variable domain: DTGVSQNPRHKITKRGQNVTFRCDPISEHNRLYWYRQTLGQGPEFLTYFQNEAQLEKSRLLSDRFSAERPKGSFSTLEIQRTEQGDSAMYLCSSSFAGTGGFYEQFFGPGTRLTVL.

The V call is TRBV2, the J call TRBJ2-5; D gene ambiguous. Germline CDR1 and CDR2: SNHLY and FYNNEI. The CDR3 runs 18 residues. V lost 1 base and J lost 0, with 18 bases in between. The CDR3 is CASSEGSGALSYQETQYF. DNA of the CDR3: TGTGCCAGCAGTGAAGGATCCGGAGCACTTTCGTACCAAGAGACCCAGTACTTC.

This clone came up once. The CDR3 DNA is TGTGCCACCTGGGACACAGTCTATGGCTACACCTTC. This encodes CATWDTVYGYTF. The chain combines TRBV18 with TRBJ1-2, with a weak D call TRBD1 (6 bases). CDR3 length: 12 amino acids. V dropped 10 bases and J dropped 4 bases, with 13 bases sitting between them. Germline CDR1 is KGHSH and CDR2 is LQKENI. Filled out from reference TRBV18 and TRBJ1-2, the complete variable domain reads NAGVMQNPRHLVRRRGQEARLRCSPMKGHSHVYWYRQLPEEGLKFMVYLQKENIIDESGMPKERFSAEFPKEGPSILRIQQVVRGDSAAYFCATWDTVYGYTFGSGTRLTVV.

CDR3 DNA: TGTGCCAGCAGAAGACCGGGGTCCTACGAGCAGTACTTC. This codes for CASRRPGSYEQYF. This sequence joins TRBV27 and TRBJ2-7; D perhaps matches TRBD2 (5 bases). Germline CDR1 MNHEY, CDR2 SMNVEV (reference sequence). V shed 6 bases and J shed 1 base, with 10 bases lying between them. This CDR3 spans 13 amino acids.

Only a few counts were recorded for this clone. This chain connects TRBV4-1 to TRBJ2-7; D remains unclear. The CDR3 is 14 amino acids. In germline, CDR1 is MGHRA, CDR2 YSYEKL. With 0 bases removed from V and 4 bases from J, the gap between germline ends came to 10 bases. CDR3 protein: CASSQDESDYEQYF. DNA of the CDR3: TGCGCCAGCAGCCAAGATGAGAGCGATTACGAGCAGTACTTC.

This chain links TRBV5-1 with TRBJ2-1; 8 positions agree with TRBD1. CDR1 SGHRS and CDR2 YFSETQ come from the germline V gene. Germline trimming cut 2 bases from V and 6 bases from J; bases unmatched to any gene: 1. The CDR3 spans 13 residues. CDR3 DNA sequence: TGCGCCAGCAGCTTTACAGGGGGCAATGAGCAGTTCTTC. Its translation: CASSFTGGNEQFF.

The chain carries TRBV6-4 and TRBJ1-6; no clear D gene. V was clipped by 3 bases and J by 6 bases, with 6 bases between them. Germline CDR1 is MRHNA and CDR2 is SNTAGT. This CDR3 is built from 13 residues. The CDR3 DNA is TGTGCCAGCAGTGAAACTGGTAATTCACCCCTCCACTTT. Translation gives CASSETGNSPLHF.

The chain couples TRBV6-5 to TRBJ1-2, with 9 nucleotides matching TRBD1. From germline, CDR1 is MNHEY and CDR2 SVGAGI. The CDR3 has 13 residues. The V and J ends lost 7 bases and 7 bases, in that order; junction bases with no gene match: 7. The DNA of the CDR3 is TGTGCCAGCAACTCGGACAGGGGCTGTGGCTACACCTTC. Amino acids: CASNSDRGCGYTF.

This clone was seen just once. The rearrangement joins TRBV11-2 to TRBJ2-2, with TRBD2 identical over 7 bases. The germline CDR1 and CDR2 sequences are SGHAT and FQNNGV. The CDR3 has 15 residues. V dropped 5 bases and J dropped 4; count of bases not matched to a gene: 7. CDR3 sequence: CASSPPSGGTGELFF. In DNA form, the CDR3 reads TGTGCCAGCAGCCCCCCCTCGGGGGGCACCGGGGAGCTGTTTTTT.

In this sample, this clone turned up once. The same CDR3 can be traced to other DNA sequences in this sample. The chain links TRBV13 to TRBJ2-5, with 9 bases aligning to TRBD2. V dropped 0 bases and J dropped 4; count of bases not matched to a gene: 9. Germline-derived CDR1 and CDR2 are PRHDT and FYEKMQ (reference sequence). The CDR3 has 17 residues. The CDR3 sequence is CASSLGRGLAGRETQYF. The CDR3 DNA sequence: TGTGCCAGCAGCTTAGGCCGAGGCCTAGCGGGGCGAGAGACCCAGTACTTC.

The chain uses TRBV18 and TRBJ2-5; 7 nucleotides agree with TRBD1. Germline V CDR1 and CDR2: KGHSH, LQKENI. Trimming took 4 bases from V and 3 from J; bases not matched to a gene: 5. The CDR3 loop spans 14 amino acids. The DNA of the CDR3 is TGTGCCAGCTCACGACAGGGTTGGGAAGAGACCCAGTACTTC. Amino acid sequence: CASSRQGWEETQYF.

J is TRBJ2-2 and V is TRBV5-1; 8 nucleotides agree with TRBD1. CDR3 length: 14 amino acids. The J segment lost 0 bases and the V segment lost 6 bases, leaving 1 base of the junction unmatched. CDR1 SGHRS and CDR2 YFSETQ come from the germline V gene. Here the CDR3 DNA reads TGCGCCAGCAAACAGGGGGCGAACACCGGGGAGCTGTTTTTT. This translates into CASKQGANTGELFF.

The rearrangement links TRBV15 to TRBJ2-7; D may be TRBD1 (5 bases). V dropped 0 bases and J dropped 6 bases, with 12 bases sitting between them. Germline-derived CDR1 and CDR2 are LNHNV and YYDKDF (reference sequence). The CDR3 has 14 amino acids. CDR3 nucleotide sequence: TGTGCCACCAGCAGAGATCCCCGGACAAGCGAGCAGTACTTC. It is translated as CATSRDPRTSEQYF.